Below, 30 T cell receptor beta chains from the same sample are listed, as sequenced in a study of T cell repertoires in cytomegalovirus infection. In TCRdb, the reads were re-called with MiXCR into one record per CDR3 protein. The sample contains around 540,000 distinct CDR3 sequences, about 33% of which appear only once. These receptors have no known antigen. This material consisted of cultured PBMCs, taken from culture after CMV antigen stimulation. Every receptor here comes from a human donor in good health (CMV status not recorded). Some clones in this sample may be carry-over from other donors' samples.

The chain is built from TRBV7-2 and TRBJ2-1; possible D gene TRBD2, 6 bases. V was trimmed by 0 bases and J by 4 bases, leaving 10 bases between them. The CDR3 extends over 15 amino acids. Germline CDR1 and CDR2: SGHTA and FQGNSA. The DNA of the CDR3 is TGTGCCAGCAGCTTAGCTTCGGACTATTACAATGAGCAGTTCTTC. Translation: CASSLASDYYNEQFF.

The chain employs TRBV27 and TRBJ1-1; D not certain. Trimming removed 2 bases from V and 2 bases from J, with 9 bases in between. From germline, CDR1 is MNHEY and CDR2 SMNVEV (reference sequence). CDR3 length: 14 residues. The CDR3 nucleotides are TGTGCCAGCAGTTTAATATGGGGAAACACTGAAGCTTTCTTT. Residues: CASSLIWGNTEAFF.

The gene calls are TRBV29-1 and TRBJ1-1, with 7 bases fitting TRBD1. There are 10 residues in the CDR3. CDR1 and CDR2 from the germline V gene are SQVTM and ANQGSEA. Trimming took 4 bases from V and 8 from J; bases not matched to a gene: 1. The CDR3 here is CSVADREAFF. CDR3 bases: TGCAGCGTTGCGGACAGGGAAGCTTTCTTT.

This chain joins TRBV12-3 or TRBV12-4 and TRBJ2-7; TRBD2 agrees at 8 bases. This CDR3 spans 13 amino acids. J lost 10 bases, V lost 2 bases, and 7 bases had no gene match. As DNA, the CDR3 is TGTGCCAGCAGTTTAAATGAAGGGACTAGACAGTACTTC. The encoded protein is CASSLNEGTRQYF.

There are a few counts of this clonotype. The junction departs from germline at one end; a sequencing error may be responsible. Here the CDR3 DNA reads TGTGCCAGCAGCTCCGGGCGCGGACAAAATTTT. Its protein is CASSSGRGQNF. The V gene is TRBV12-3 or TRBV12-4, the J gene TRBJ1-3; possible D gene TRBD1, 5 bases. The CDR3 is 11 amino acids.

This clonotype was recorded a few times. The rearrangement uses TRBV19 and TRBJ2-3, with 16 bases identical to TRBD2. Germline lookup yields CDR1 LNHDA and CDR2 SQIVND (reference sequence). This CDR3 spans 18 amino acids. J was trimmed by 1 base and V by 7 bases; bases with no gene match: 8. The CDR3 spells CASTRGLAGGRGTDTQYF. The CDR3 DNA follows: TGTGCCAGTACCCGGGGACTAGCGGGGGGGCGTGGCACAGATACGCAGTATTTT.

The rearrangement uses TRBV12-3 or TRBV12-4 and TRBJ2-1, with D maybe TRBD1 (7 bases). The V and J ends lost 6 bases and 5 bases respectively, with 14 bases between them. The CDR3 totals 14 residues. CDR3 DNA sequence: TGTGCCAGCAGCACTCAGGGGGGAAACAATGAGCAGTTCTTC. Translation: CASSTQGGNNEQFF.

This chain uses TRBV9 with TRBJ1-3; TRBD1 is a possible D gene (5 bases). V was cut by 3 bases and J by 0 bases, with 10 bases left in between. CDR1 is SGDLS, CDR2 YYNGEE, per germline. The CDR3 has 15 amino acids. DNA for the CDR3: TGTGCCAGCAGCGCACAGGAGTTCTCTGGAAACACCATATATTTT. Translated, it gives CASSAQEFSGNTIYF.

The rearrangement links TRBV7-8 to TRBJ2-7, with unresolved D. The germline V gene encodes CDR1 SGHVS and CDR2 FQNEAQ. V lost 5 bases to trimming and J lost 0 bases, with 20 bases between them. The CDR3 has 17 residues. The CDR3 coding sequence is TGTGCCAGCAGCACAAGTCCCATGAAAAATAGCTCCTACGAGCAGTACTTC. Residues: CASSTSPMKNSSYEQYF.

The V and J genes are TRBV5-1 and TRBJ1-3; D is unclear. Trimming took off 3 bases at V and 7 bases at J, with 20 bases between the two ends. CDR1 is SGHRS, CDR2 YFSETQ, per germline. The CDR3 is 16 residues long. Here the CDR3 DNA reads TGCGCCAGCAGCTCACGCCCCCCTTGGGCCGGGAACACCATATATTTT. As protein: CASSSRPPWAGNTIYF.

J is TRBJ2-7 and V is TRBV6-1; D is unclear. The CDR3 runs to 11 residues. The germline gives CDR1 MNHNS, CDR2 SASEGT. Deletions cut 4 bases from V and 6 bases from J, with 7 bases between. This chain's CDR3 is CASSGRTEQYF. The CDR3 DNA is TGTGCCAGCAGTGGCAGAACCGAGCAGTACTTC.

The chain links TRBV6-5 to TRBJ2-5; D not certain. Trimming took off 6 bases at V and 5 bases at J, with 13 bases between the two ends. Germline CDR1 reads MNHEY; CDR2 reads SVGAGI. This CDR3 region has 13 residues. The DNA of the CDR3 is TGTGCCAGCAGCTTACAGCGTCGGGAGACCCAGTACTTC. Translated: CASSLQRRETQYF.

This clonotype was seen a few times. The chain recombines TRBV7-2 with TRBJ2-7, with D tentatively TRBD1 (5 bases). Germline-derived CDR1 and CDR2 are SGHTA and FQGNSA. The V gene lost 1 base and the J gene lost 2 bases, with 12 bases spanning the gap. The CDR3 is 15 residues long. CDR3 protein: CASSLEVGRPYEQYF. The CDR3 DNA reads TGTGCCAGCAGCTTAGAAGTGGGGCGTCCCTACGAGCAGTACTTC. The variable domain in full, with the rest retrieved from reference TRBV7-2 and TRBJ2-7, is GAGVSQSPSNKVTEKGKDVELRCDPISGHTALYWYRQSLGQGLEFLIYFQGNSAPDKSGLPSDRFSAERTGGSVSTLTIQRTQQEDSAVYLCASSLEVGRPYEQYFGPGTRLTVT.

The chain couples TRBV7-2 to TRBJ2-1, with 7 positions matching TRBD2. Germline CDR1 is SGHTA and CDR2 is FQGNSA. This CDR3 region has 15 residues. The J segment lost 1 base and the V segment lost 4 bases, leaving 4 bases of the junction unmatched. As DNA, the CDR3 is TGTGCCAGCAGCTCCACTAGCGCTTCCTACAATGAGCAGTTCTTC. Protein product: CASSSTSASYNEQFF.

This clonotype was counted only a few times. The chain carries TRBV7-9 and TRBJ2-1, with D perhaps TRBD1 (7 bases). The CDR3 sequence is 14 residues long. V was cut by 5 bases and J by 6 bases, with 14 bases left in between. Per the germline V gene, CDR1 is SEHNR and CDR2 is FQNEAQ (reference sequence). The CDR3 DNA reads TGTGCCAGCAGCGATCACAGGGGACTCAATGAGCAGTTCTTC. Translated: CASSDHRGLNEQFF.

The V gene is TRBV12-3 or TRBV12-4, the J gene TRBJ2-7, with a possible D match to TRBD2 (5 bases). The CDR3 length is 13 residues. V lost 1 base, J lost 2 bases, and 6 bases lay in between. Here the CDR3 reads CASSLGSAYEQYV. In nucleotides, the CDR3 is TGTGCCAGCAGTTTAGGTAGCGCCTACGAGCAGTACGTC.

The chain combines TRBV28 with TRBJ2-7; perhaps TRBD1 as D (6 bases). The CDR3 covers 13 residues. Trimming stripped 10 bases from V and 1 base from J, with 14 bases between. Germline loops: CDR1 MDHEN, CDR2 SYDVKM. Written as DNA, the CDR3 is TGTGCCACCTCGATGGACAGTTCCTACGAGCAGTACTTC. Translating it yields CATSMDSSYEQYF.

This clonotype has a handful of counts. This chain joins TRBV6-1 and TRBJ2-7; 8 nucleotides match TRBD2. Germline-derived CDR1 and CDR2 are MNHNS and SASEGT. Trimming at V came to 6 bases and at J to 7 bases, leaving 14 bases not matched to a gene. The CDR3 totals 15 residues. Here the CDR3 reads CASRPGGVLRGEQYF. CDR3 coding DNA: TGTGCCAGCAGACCCGGGGGGGTCCTACGCGGGGAGCAGTACTTC.

This chain connects TRBV27 to TRBJ2-5, with TRBD2 identical over 14 bases. After removal of 4 bases from V and 7 bases from J, the junction contained 11 bases not matched to a gene. Per germline, CDR1 MNHEY and CDR2 SMNVEV (reference sequence). This CDR3 is built from 17 residues. The CDR3 spells CASSSARLAGGPVTQYF. The CDR3 bases are TGTGCCAGCAGTTCCGCCAGACTAGCGGGAGGGCCGGTGACCCAGTACTTC.

This clonotype turned up a few times. The chain is built from TRBV6-1 and TRBJ1-2, with TRBD1 matching 7 bases. After removal of 2 bases from V and 8 bases from J, the junction contained 8 bases not matched to a gene. The germline V gene has CDR1 MNHNS and CDR2 SASEGT. CDR3 length: 14 amino acids. This CDR3 reads CASSEYFRGSGYTF. The DNA of the CDR3 is TGTGCCAGCAGTGAATATTTCAGGGGGAGCGGCTACACCTTC.

J is TRBJ2-1 and V is TRBV12-3 or TRBV12-4; no definite D call. CDR3 length equals 12 residues. V shed 6 bases and J shed 7 bases, with 10 bases lying between them. The CDR3 DNA sequence: TGTGCCAGCAGGGCCTGGTTTAATGAGCAGTTCTTC. Translation: CASRAWFNEQFF.

The chain links TRBV10-3 to TRBJ1-1; the D is unclear. The CDR3 has 13 amino acids. Trimming stripped 7 bases from V and 1 base from J, with 10 bases between. Germline V CDR1 and CDR2: ENHRY, SYGVKD. This chain's CDR3 is CAIMGPGNTEAFF. For the CDR3, the DNA is TGTGCCATCATGGGCCCGGGGAACACTGAAGCTTTCTTT.

The chain uses TRBV14 and TRBJ2-7; D unclear. The length of the CDR3 is 13 residues. Germline V gene lookup returns CDR1 SGHDN and CDR2 FVKESK. V lost 1 base and J 5 bases, leaving 9 bases between the germline ends. As DNA, the CDR3 is TGTGCCAGCAGCCAAGGGTTTAGGAACGAGCAGTACGTC. Its translation is CASSQGFRNEQYV.

A few counts support this clonotype. This chain uses TRBV20-1 with TRBJ2-3; D not certain. Trimming cost V 1 base and J 3 bases, with 11 bases left between them. The CDR3 extends over 14 amino acids. The germline CDR1 and CDR2 sequences are DFQATT and SNEGSKA (reference sequence). CDR3 DNA sequence: TGCAGTGCTAGAGGTGCAGGTTTTACAGATACGCAGTATTTT. It codes for CSARGAGFTDTQYF.

This chain links TRBV28 with TRBJ2-4; TRBD1 matches 10 bases. Germline loops: CDR1 MDHEN, CDR2 SYDVKM. Trimming at V came to 7 bases and at J to 3 bases, leaving 9 bases not matched to a gene. There are 16 residues in the CDR3. Here the CDR3 reads CASTATGGLVKNIQYF. CDR3 DNA sequence: TGTGCCAGCACCGCGACAGGGGGCCTTGTCAAAAACATTCAGTACTTC.

The chain employs TRBV7-2 and TRBJ1-6; TRBD1 aligns across 11 bases. V shed 5 bases and J 9 bases; nucleotides not matched to a gene: 3. Germline V lookup: CDR1 SGHTA, CDR2 FQGNSA. The CDR3 covers 14 residues. The CDR3, as DNA: TGTGCCAGCAGCCCCGGGACAGGGGGTTCACCCCTCCACTTT. Translated, it gives CASSPGTGGSPLHF.

The V and J genes are TRBV7-2 and TRBJ2-3, with 8 bases aligning to TRBD2. Germline CDR1 reads SGHTA; CDR2 reads FQGNSA. The V segment lost 0 bases and the J segment 0 bases; nucleotides outside the gene matches: 2. The CDR3 loop spans 16 amino acids. CDR3 amino acids: CASSLASGASTDTQYF. Written as DNA, the CDR3 is TGTGCCAGCAGCTTAGCTAGCGGGGCTAGCACAGATACGCAGTATTTT.

This clonotype occurred a few times. V usage is TRBV5-1 and J usage is TRBJ1-1; tentative D call: TRBD1 (5 bases). This CDR3 has 13 amino acids. The germline CDR1 and CDR2 sequences are SGHRS and YFSETQ. The V gene lost 2 bases and the J gene lost 4 bases, with 9 bases spanning the gap. The CDR3 spells CASSFAGTTEAFF. The CDR3 region has the DNA TGCGCCAGCAGCTTTGCAGGGACCACTGAAGCTTTCTTT.

This clonotype was seen a handful of times. The V and J genes are TRBV12-3 or TRBV12-4 and TRBJ1-3, with D hard to call. CDR3 length equals 15 residues. The V gene lost 6 bases and the J gene lost 0 bases, with 12 bases spanning the gap. The chain's CDR3 is CASSPTHLSGNTIYF. CDR3 sequence (DNA): TGTGCCAGCAGCCCCACACACCTCTCTGGAAACACCATATATTTT.

The rearrangement links TRBV7-8 to TRBJ2-2; D possibly corresponds to TRBD2 (6 bases). V was clipped by 5 bases and J by 2 bases, with 15 bases between them. There are 16 residues in the CDR3. Per germline, CDR1 SGHVS and CDR2 FQNEAQ. The CDR3 coding sequence is TGTGCCAGCAGCCCGACGGGACTCACTAACACCGGGGAGCTGTTTTTT. Translation gives CASSPTGLTNTGELFF.